This is a list of T cell receptor beta chains from one sample in a study of cytomegalovirus exposure and HLA in healthy donors. The table came from immunoSEQ multiplex PCR; TCRdb's copy has only in-frame clones and leaves some out. Of roughly 120,000 clones in the sample, roughly 77% were seen once. Sequencing was performed on PBMCs. Receptor source: a woman younger than 45 in good health and CMV-seronegative. CDR3s include the opening cysteine and the closing phenylalanine or tryptophan. D genes are given only for firm matches. Size tells how often a clone was seen (once, few, many) or the class of an expanded clone, and some rows leave it out.

v_gene	len	d_gene	abundance	j_gene	CDR3aa	CDR3nt
TRBV6-5	13	NA	NA	TRBJ1-1	CASSKQGSTEAFF	TGTGCCAGCAGCAAACAGGGTAGCACTGAAGCTTTCTTT
TRBV2	15	TRBD1	NA	TRBJ2-4	CASSDDRGTKNIQYF	TGTGCCAGCAGTGACGACAGGGGGACAAAAAACATTCAGTACTTC
TRBV9	14	NA	NA	TRBJ2-2	CASSVQRATGELFF	TGTGCCAGCAGCGTTCAGCGCGCCACCGGGGAGCTGTTTTTT
TRBV11-2	18	TRBD1	NA	TRBJ1-3	CASSLLGTGQASGNTIYF	TGTGCCAGCAGCTTACTCGGGACAGGGCAGGCCTCTGGAAACACCATATATTTT
TRBV5-5	17	TRBD2	NA	TRBJ2-6	CASSLAGRGTGANVLTF	TGTGCCAGCAGCTTGGCGGGGCGGGGGACTGGGGCCAACGTCCTGACTTTC
TRBV14	13	TRBD1	NA	TRBJ1-1	CASTIGTGGEAFF	TGTGCCAGCACCATCGGGACAGGGGGTGAAGCTTTCTTT
TRBV2	15	NA	NA	TRBJ1-6	CASKTREPPYSPLHF	TGTGCCAGCAAAACTCGGGAGCCCCCTTATTCACCCCTCCACTTT
TRBV7-2	14	TRBD2	NA	TRBJ2-1	CASSRWTSGNEQFF	TGTGCCAGCAGTCGATGGACTAGCGGCAATGAGCAGTTCTTC
TRBV5-6	14	NA	few	TRBJ2-7	CASSLLVREYEQYF	TGTGCCAGCAGCTTGTTGGTACGGGAGTACGAGCAGTACTTC
TRBV4-1	15	TRBD1	NA	TRBJ2-7	CASSQVGQGYGEQYF	TGCGCCAGCAGCCAAGTAGGACAGGGTTACGGCGAGCAGTACTTC
TRBV11-2	15	NA	NA	TRBJ1-2	CASSSPGLRGDGYTF	TGTGCCAGCAGCTCTCCGGGCCTTCGGGGGGATGGCTACACCTTC
TRBV6-6	13	TRBD1	NA	TRBJ1-1	CASKEGASTEAFF	TGTGCCAGCAAGGAGGGGGCGAGCACTGAAGCTTTCTTT
TRBV5-1	16	TRBD1	NA	TRBJ2-7	CASSLGQGFFSYEQYF	TGCGCCAGCAGCTTAGGACAGGGATTTTTCTCCTACGAGCAGTACTTC
TRBV5-4	15	TRBD1	once	TRBJ2-1	CASSWGTGDYNEQFF	TGTGCCAGCAGCTGGGGGACAGGGGACTACAATGAGCAGTTCTTC
TRBV30	23	NA	NA	TRBJ1-2	CAWTSRGLFNYGSDGLFNYGYTF	TGTGCCTGGACAAGTAGGGGTCTCTTCAACTATGGCTCGGATGGTCTCTTCAACTATGGCTACACCTTC
TRBV11-2	15	NA	NA	TRBJ1-3	CASSTIQGIRNTIYF	TGTGCCAGCAGCACCATACAGGGTATAAGAAACACCATATATTTT
TRBV5-4	13	NA	NA	TRBJ1-3	CASSSGAGNTIYF	TGTGCCAGCAGCTCGGGTGCTGGAAACACCATATATTTT
TRBV5-1	14	TRBD2	NA	TRBJ2-4	CASEAGGGENIQYF	TGCGCCAGCGAGGCGGGGGGGGGCGAAAACATTCAGTACTTC
TRBV6-4	16	NA	few	TRBJ1-4	CASTPTPGRGYEKLFF	TGTGCCAGCACTCCAACCCCGGGACGGGGGTATGAAAAACTGTTTTTT
TRBV7-9	17	TRBD1	NA	TRBJ2-6	CASSLGVRGRGANVLTF	TGTGCCAGCAGCTTAGGAGTCAGGGGGCGAGGGGCCAACGTCCTGACTTTC
TRBV18	18	TRBD2	NA	TRBJ2-7	CASSPLSPLAGVSGEQYF	TGTGCCAGCTCACCCCTGAGCCCACTAGCGGGCGTCTCGGGCGAGCAGTACTTC
TRBV2	12	TRBD1	NA	TRBJ1-1	CASILRGVEAFF	TGTGCCAGCATTCTCAGGGGGGTAGAAGCTTTCTTT
TRBV15	14	TRBD2	few	TRBJ2-7	CATSRVLAGYEQYF	TGTGCCACCAGCAGAGTACTAGCGGGGTACGAGCAGTACTTC
TRBV6-1	13	NA	NA	TRBJ1-2	CASSELGLYGYTF	TGTGCCAGCAGTGAACTGGGCCTTTATGGCTACACCTTC
TRBV4-3	16	TRBD2	once	TRBJ2-2	CASSQGAGGSTGELFF	TGCGCCAGCAGCCAAGGGGCGGGAGGGAGCACCGGGGAGCTGTTTTTT
TRBV28	17	NA	NA	TRBJ2-5	CASSSPGHRRGVETQYF	TGTGCCAGCAGTTCCCCCGGCCACAGGCGGGGCGTCGAGACCCAGTACTTC
TRBV5-8	10	NA	NA	TRBJ1-4	CASREEKLFF	TGTGCCAGCAGGGAGGAAAAACTGTTTTTT
TRBV6-5	12	NA	few	TRBJ1-1	CASISVNTEAFF	TGTGCCAGCATCAGTGTAAACACTGAAGCTTTCTTT
TRBV11-1	16	TRBD2	NA	TRBJ2-6	CASSFGGRGGANVLTF	TGTGCCAGCAGCTTCGGCGGGAGGGGTGGGGCCAACGTCCTGACTTTC
TRBV7-8	14	NA	NA	TRBJ1-5	CASSSRTANQPQHF	TGTGCCAGCAGCTCCCGGACTGCCAATCAGCCCCAGCATTTT
TRBV18	15	TRBD2	few	TRBJ2-3	CASSLGLGVADTQYF	TGTGCCAGCTCTCTGGGACTAGGAGTGGCAGATACGCAGTATTTT
TRBV6-1	15	NA	few	TRBJ1-3	CASSERQRSGNTIYF	TGTGCCAGCAGTGAAAGACAGCGTTCTGGAAACACCATATATTTT
TRBV5-4	14	NA	NA	TRBJ2-2	CASSLHMNTGELFF	TGTGCCAGCAGCTTGCACATGAACACCGGGGAGCTGTTTTTT
TRBV29-1	15	NA	NA	TRBJ2-1	CSVEGTSHTYNEQFF	TGCAGCGTTGAAGGAACTAGCCATACCTACAATGAGCAGTTCTTC
TRBV14	16	NA	NA	TRBJ2-4	CASSPGQFLAKNIQYF	TGTGCCAGCAGCCCAGGACAGTTTCTAGCCAAAAACATTCAGTACTTC
TRBV2	14	TRBD1	NA	TRBJ2-7	CASSPTGMRDEQYF	TGTGCCAGCAGCCCGACAGGGATGAGGGACGAGCAGTACTTC
TRBV19	14	TRBD2	NA	TRBJ2-2	CASLTGGYTGELFF	TGTGCCAGTCTGACGGGGGGATACACCGGGGAGCTGTTTTTT
TRBV2	14	TRBD2	NA	TRBJ2-1	CASRATGGRDEQFF	TGTGCCAGCAGGGCCACGGGAGGGCGAGATGAGCAGTTCTTC
TRBV28	16	NA	NA	TRBJ2-3	CASSPHTGPNTDTQYF	TGTGCCAGCAGTCCACATACAGGACCGAACACAGATACGCAGTATTTT
TRBV4-1	16	TRBD2	NA	TRBJ2-1	CASSRATSGSTWEQFF	TGCGCCAGCAGCCGCGCGACTAGCGGGAGTACGTGGGAGCAGTTCTTC
TRBV7-8	16	TRBD2	NA	TRBJ2-5	CASSASSGGRFKTQYF	TGTGCCAGCAGCGCCTCTAGCGGGGGGCGGTTTAAGACCCAGTACTTC
TRBV5-6	14	TRBD1	NA	TRBJ2-5	CASSWTGRQETQYF	TGTGCCAGCAGCTGGACAGGGCGACAAGAGACCCAGTACTTC
TRBV4-1	14	NA	NA	TRBJ2-7	CASSQADYSYEQYF	TGCGCCAGCAGCCAAGCGGACTACTCCTACGAGCAGTACTTC
TRBV5-1	16	TRBD2	NA	TRBJ2-3	CASSAGLVPPTDTQYF	TGCGCCAGCAGCGCTGGACTAGTTCCGCCCACAGATACGCAGTATTTT
TRBV29-1	13	NA	few	TRBJ1-2	CSGGGGGRYGYTF	TGCAGCGGGGGGGGCGGGGGACGGTATGGCTACACCTTC
TRBV4-2	16	TRBD1	NA	TRBJ1-5	CASSQALGQGYQPQHF	TGTGCCAGCAGCCAAGCCCTGGGACAGGGTTATCAGCCCCAGCATTTT
TRBV30	12	NA	NA	TRBJ1-3	CALPLSGNTIYF	TGTGCCCTCCCCCTTTCTGGAAACACCATATATTTT
TRBV5-6	15	NA	few	TRBJ1-3	CASSLRGASGNTIYF	TGTGCCAGCAGCCTCCGGGGGGCAAGTGGAAACACCATATATTTT
TRBV19	14	TRBD1	NA	TRBJ2-7	CASSPDRGSYEQYF	TGTGCCAGTAGTCCGGACAGGGGGTCCTACGAGCAGTACTTC
TRBV7-9	12	NA	NA	TRBJ1-1	CASSFQVTEAFF	TGTGCCAGCAGCTTTCAGGTCACTGAAGCTTTCTTT
TRBV12-5	14	TRBD1	NA	TRBJ1-2	CASGLVGTGNGYTF	TGTGCTAGTGGTTTGGTAGGGACAGGCAACGGCTACACCTTC